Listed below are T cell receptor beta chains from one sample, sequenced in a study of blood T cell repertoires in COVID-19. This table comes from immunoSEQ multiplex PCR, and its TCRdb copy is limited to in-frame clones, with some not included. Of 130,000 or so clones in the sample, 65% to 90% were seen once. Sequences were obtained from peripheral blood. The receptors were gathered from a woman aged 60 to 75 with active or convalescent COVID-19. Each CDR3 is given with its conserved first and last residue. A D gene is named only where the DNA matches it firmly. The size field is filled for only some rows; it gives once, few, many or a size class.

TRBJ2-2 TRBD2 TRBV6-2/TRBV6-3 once CASSPPRLAGAAGELFF TGTGCCAGCAGCCCACCTCGGCTAGCGGGAGCAGCGGGGGAGCTGTTTTTT
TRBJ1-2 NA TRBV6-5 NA CASSRQASYGYTF TGTGCCAGCAGTCGACAGGCCTCCTATGGCTACACCTTC
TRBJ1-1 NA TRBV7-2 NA CASSRVRGDQAFF TGTGCCAGCAGCCGTGTTCGGGGAGACCAAGCTTTCTTT
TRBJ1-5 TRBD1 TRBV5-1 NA CASSLTGGDSQPQHF TGCGCCAGCAGCCTTACAGGGGGCGACTCCCAGCCCCAGCATTTT
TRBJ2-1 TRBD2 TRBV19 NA CASSRGEAGGNEQFF TGTGCCAGTAGTAGAGGAGAAGCGGGAGGCAATGAGCAGTTCTTC
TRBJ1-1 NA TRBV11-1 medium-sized CASSFLSYTEAFF TGTGCCAGCAGCTTCTTGTCGTACACTGAAGCTTTCTTT
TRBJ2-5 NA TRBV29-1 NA CSVETGTRETQYF TGCAGCGTTGAGACAGGGACTAGGGAGACCCAGTACTTC
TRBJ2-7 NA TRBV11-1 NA CASSPRRDSYEQYF TGTGCCAGCAGCCCAAGGCGGGACTCCTACGAGCAGTACTTC
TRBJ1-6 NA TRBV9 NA CASRGQEFEDSPLHF TGTGCCAGCAGGGGACAAGAATTCGAGGATTCACCCCTCCACTTT
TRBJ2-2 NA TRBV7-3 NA CASGEGANTGELFF TGTGCCAGTGGGGAGGGGGCGAACACCGGGGAGCTGTTTTTT
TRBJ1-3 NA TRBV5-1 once CASSLALTSDLAGRSGNTIYF TGCGCCAGCAGCTTGGCTTTAACCTCCGATCTGGCAGGCCGCTCTGGAAACACCATATATTTT
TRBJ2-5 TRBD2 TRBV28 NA CASSSAYETSGMYQETQYF TGTGCCAGCAGTTCCGCCTACGAGACTAGCGGGATGTACCAAGAGACCCAGTACTTC
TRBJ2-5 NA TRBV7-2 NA CASSSQAGSHEETQYF TGTGCCAGCAGCTCCCAGGCCGGGAGCCACGAAGAGACCCAGTACTTC
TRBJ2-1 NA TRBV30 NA CAWTILRAYNEQFF TGTGCCTGGACCATACTTCGGGCCTACAATGAGCAGTTCTTC
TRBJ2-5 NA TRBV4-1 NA CASSQVPGAGETQYF TGCGCCAGCAGCCAAGTTCCAGGGGCCGGGGAGACCCAGTACTTC
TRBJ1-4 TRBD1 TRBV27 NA CASSLALRGHGEKLFF TGTGCCAGCAGTTTGGCCCTCAGGGGGCACGGTGAAAAACTGTTTTTT
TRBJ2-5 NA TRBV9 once CASNLGTLGETQYF TGTGCCAGCAACCTCGGGACTCTCGGGGAGACCCAGTACTTC
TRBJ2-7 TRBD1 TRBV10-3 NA CAFSQGAGYEQYF TGTGCCTTCAGCCAGGGGGCAGGCTACGAGCAGTACTTC
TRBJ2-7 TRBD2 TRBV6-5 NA CASRPTSGSGDEQYF TGTGCCAGCAGACCTACTAGCGGGAGTGGCGACGAGCAGTACTTC
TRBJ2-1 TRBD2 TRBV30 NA CAWKLYGIAGNYEQFF TGTGCCTGGAAATTGTACGGGATAGCGGGAAACTATGAGCAGTTCTTC
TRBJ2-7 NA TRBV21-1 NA CASSKLQRELYEQYF TGTGCCAGCAGCAAACTTCAGCGGGAACTCTACGAGCAGTACTTC
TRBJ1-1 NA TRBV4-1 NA CASSQDPDTEAFF TGCGCCAGCAGCCAAGATCCAGACACTGAAGCTTTCTTT
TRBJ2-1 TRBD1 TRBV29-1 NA CSVGRDRPNEQFF TGCAGCGTTGGCCGGGACAGGCCGAATGAGCAGTTCTTC
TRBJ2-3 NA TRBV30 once CAWSPSGGPGGPDTQYF TGTGCCTGGAGTCCTTCTGGGGGCCCGGGGGGCCCAGATACGCAGTATTTT
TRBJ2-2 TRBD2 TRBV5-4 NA CASSPPGLAGGVGELFF TGTGCCAGCAGCCCCCCGGGACTAGCGGGAGGAGTCGGGGAGCTGTTTTTT
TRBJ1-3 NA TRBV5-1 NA CASSPVAGSSGNTIYF TGCGCCAGCAGCCCCGTCGCAGGCAGCTCTGGAAACACCATATATTTT
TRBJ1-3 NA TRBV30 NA CAGNRGGNTIYF TGTGCCGGTAATAGGGGTGGAAACACCATATATTTT
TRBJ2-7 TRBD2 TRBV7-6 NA CASSDQPSGGYSYEQYF TGTGCCAGCAGCGATCAGCCTAGCGGGGGGTACTCCTACGAGCAGTACTTC
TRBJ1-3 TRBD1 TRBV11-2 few CASSLWGTAGNTIYF TGTGCCAGCAGCTTATGGGGGACAGCTGGAAACACCATATATTTT